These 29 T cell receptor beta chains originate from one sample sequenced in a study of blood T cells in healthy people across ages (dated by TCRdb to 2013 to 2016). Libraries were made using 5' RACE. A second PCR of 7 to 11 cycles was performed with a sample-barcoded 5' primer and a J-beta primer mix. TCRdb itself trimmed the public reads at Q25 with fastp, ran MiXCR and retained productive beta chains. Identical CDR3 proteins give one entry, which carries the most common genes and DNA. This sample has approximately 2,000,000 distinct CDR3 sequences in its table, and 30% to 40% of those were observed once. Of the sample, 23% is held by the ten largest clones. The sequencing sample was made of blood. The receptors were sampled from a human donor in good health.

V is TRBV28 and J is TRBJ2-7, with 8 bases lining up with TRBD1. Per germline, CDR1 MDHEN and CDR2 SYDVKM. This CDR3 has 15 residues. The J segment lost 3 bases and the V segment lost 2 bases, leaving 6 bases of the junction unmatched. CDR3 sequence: CASSLDRGLIYEQYF. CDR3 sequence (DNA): TGTGCCAGCAGTTTAGACAGGGGTTTAATCTACGAGCAGTACTTC.

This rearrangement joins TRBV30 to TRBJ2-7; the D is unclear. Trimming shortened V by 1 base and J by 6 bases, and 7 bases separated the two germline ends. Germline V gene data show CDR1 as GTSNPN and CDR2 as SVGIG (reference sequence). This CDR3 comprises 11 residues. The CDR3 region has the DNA TGTGCCTGGAGTGGAGGCGCCGAGCAGTACTTC. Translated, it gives CAWSGGAEQYF. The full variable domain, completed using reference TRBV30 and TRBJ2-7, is SQTIHQWPATLVQPVGSPLSLECTVEGTSNPNLYWYRQAAGRGLQLLFYSVGIGQISSEVPQNLSASRPQDRQFILSSKKLLLSDSGFYLCAWSGGAEQYFGPGTRLTVT.

Written as DNA, the CDR3 is TGTGCCAGCAACGCCTTCACCGGGACAGAAGAGACCCAGTACTTC. Amino acids: CASNAFTGTEETQYF. The genes are TRBV13 and TRBJ2-5; 7 bases fit TRBD1. V lost 7 bases and J lost 3; bases outside the gene matches: 11. CDR3 size: 15 residues. The germline V gene encodes CDR1 PRHDT and CDR2 FYEKMQ (reference sequence).

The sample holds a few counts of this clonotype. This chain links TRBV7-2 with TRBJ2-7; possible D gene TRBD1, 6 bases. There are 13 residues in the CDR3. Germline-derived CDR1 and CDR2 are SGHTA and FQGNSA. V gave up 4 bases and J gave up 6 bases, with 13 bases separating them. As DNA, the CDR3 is TGTGCCAGCAGCTCGGGACACCGCTTCGAGCAGTACTTC. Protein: CASSSGHRFEQYF.

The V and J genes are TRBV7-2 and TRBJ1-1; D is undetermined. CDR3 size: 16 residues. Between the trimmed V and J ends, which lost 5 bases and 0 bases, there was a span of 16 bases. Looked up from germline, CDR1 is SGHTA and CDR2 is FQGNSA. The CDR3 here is CASSPQPSTVNTEAFF. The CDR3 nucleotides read TGTGCCAGCAGCCCCCAACCGTCGACCGTGAACACTGAAGCTTTCTTT.

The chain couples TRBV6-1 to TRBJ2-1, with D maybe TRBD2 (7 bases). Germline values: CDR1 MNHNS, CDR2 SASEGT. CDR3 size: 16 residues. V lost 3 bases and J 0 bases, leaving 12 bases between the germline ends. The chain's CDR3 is CASSERGGVSYNEQFF. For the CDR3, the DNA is TGTGCCAGCAGTGAGAGGGGGGGAGTCTCCTACAATGAGCAGTTCTTC.

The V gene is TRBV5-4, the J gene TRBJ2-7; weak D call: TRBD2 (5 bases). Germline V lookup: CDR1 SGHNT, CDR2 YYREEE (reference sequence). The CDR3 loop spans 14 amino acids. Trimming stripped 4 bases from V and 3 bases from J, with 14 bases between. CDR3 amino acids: CASSVGIEGYEQYF. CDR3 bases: TGTGCCAGCAGCGTCGGGATTGAGGGCTACGAGCAGTACTTC.

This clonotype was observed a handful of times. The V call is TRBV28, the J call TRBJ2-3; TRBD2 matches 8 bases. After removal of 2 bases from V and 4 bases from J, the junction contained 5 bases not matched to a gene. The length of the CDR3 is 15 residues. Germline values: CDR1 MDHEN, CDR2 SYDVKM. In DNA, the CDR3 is TGTGCCAGCAGTTTAGGCGGGGGGTTCGCAGATACGCAGTATTTT. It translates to CASSLGGGFADTQYF. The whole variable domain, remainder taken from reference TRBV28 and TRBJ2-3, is DVKVTQSSRYLVKRTGEKVFLECVQDMDHENMFWYRQDPGLGLRLIYFSYDVKMKEKGDIPEGYSVSREKKERFSLILESASTNQTSMYLCASSLGGGFADTQYFGPGTRLTVL.

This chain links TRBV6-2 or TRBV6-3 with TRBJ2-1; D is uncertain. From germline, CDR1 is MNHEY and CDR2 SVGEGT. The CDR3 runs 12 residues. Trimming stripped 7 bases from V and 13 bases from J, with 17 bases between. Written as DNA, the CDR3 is TGTGCCAGCACCTACTCCCACGAGACCCAGTTCTTC. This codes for CASTYSHETQFF.

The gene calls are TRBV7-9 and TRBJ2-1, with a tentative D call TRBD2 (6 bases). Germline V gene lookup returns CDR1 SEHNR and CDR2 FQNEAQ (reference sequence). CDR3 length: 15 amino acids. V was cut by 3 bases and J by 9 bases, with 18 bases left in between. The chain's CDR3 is CASSLGGSVGGEQFF. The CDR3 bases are TGTGCCAGCAGCTTGGGTGGTAGCGTCGGGGGTGAGCAGTTCTTC.

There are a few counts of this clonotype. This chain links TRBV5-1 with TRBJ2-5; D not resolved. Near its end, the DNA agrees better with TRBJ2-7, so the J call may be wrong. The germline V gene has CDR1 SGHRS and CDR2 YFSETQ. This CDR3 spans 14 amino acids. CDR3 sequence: CASQNSDRSYEQYF. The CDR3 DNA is TGCGCCAGCCAAAACAGTGATCGTTCCTACGAGCAGTACTTC.

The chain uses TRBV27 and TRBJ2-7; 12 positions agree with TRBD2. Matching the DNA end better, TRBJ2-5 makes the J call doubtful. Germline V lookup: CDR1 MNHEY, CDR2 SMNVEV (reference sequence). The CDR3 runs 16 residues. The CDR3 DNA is TGTGCCAGCAGTTTAAGACTAGCGGGGGTAGGAGAGACCCAGTACTTC. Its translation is CASSLRLAGVGETQYF.

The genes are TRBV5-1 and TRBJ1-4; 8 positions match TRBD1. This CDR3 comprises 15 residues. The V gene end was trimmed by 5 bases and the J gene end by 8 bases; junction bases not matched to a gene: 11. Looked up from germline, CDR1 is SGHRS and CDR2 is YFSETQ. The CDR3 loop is CASSPRTGREEKLFF. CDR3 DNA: TGCGCCAGCAGTCCCCGGACAGGGAGAGAGGAAAAACTGTTTTTT.

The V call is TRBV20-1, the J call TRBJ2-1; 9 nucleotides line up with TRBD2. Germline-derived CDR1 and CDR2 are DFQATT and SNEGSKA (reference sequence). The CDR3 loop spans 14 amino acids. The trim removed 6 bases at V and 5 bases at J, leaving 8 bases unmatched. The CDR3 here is CSASLAGSHNEQFF. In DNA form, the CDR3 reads TGCAGTGCCTCGCTAGCGGGGTCTCACAATGAGCAGTTCTTC.

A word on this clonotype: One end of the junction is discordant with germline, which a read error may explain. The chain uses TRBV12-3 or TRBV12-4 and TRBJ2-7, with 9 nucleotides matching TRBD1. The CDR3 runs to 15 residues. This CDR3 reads CASSLKGQGDYGQYF. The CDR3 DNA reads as TGTGCCAGCAGTTTAAAGGGACAGGGCGACTACGGGCAGTACTTC.

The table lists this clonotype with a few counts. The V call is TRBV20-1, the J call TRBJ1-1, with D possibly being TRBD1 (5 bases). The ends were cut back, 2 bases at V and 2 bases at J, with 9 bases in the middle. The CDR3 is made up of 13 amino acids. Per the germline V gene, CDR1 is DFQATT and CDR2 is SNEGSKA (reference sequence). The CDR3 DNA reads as TGCAGTGCTAGACCGGACACCAACACTGAAGCTTTCTTT. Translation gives CSARPDTNTEAFF.

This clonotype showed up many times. The CDR3 nucleotides are TGCAGCGTCACCGGGACAGGGGGAGGCTTAGAGACCCAGTACTTC. Its translation: CSVTGTGGGLETQYF. The V gene is TRBV29-1, the J gene TRBJ2-5; 11 bases align to TRBD1. Germline CDR1 is SQVTM and CDR2 is ANQGSEA. V dropped 6 bases and J dropped 4; count of bases not matched to a gene: 10. This CDR3 has 15 amino acids. The whole variable domain, filled in from reference TRBV29-1 and TRBJ2-5, reads SAVISQKPSRDICQRGTSLTIQCQVDSQVTMMFWYRQQPGQSLTLIATANQGSEATYESGFVIDKFPISRPNLTFSTLTVSNMSPEDSSIYLCSVTGTGGGLETQYFGPGTRLLVL.

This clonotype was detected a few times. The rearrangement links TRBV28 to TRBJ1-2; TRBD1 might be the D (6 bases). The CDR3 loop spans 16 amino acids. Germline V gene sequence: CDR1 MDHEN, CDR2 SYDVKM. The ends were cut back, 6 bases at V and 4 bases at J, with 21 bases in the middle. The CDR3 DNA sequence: TGTGCCAGCAGCCACTTTTCGGGGGGGCTAGGCTATGGCTACACCTTC. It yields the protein CASSHFSGGLGYGYTF.

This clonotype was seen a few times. The CDR3 nucleotides read TGTGCCAGCAGCCCTTGGGAGGGACAGGGAGATCCCGAGCAGTACTTC. Its translation: CASSPWEGQGDPEQYF. This sequence joins TRBV9 and TRBJ2-4; the match to TRBD1 covers 9 bases. Near its end, the DNA agrees better with TRBJ2-7, so the J call may be wrong. The germline gives CDR1 SGDLS, CDR2 YYNGEE. The CDR3 contains 16 residues.

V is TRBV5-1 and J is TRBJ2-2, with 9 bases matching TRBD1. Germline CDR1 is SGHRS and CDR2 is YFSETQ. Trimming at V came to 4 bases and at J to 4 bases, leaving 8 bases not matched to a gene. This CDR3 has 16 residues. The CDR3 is CASSVGTGLGTGELFF. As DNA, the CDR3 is TGCGCCAGCAGCGTCGGGACAGGGCTCGGCACCGGGGAGCTGTTTTTT. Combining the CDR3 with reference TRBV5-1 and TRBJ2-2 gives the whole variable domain KAGVTQTPRYLIKTRGQQVTLSCSPISGHRSVSWYQQTPGQGLQFLFEYFSETQRNKGNFPGRFSGRQFSNSRSEMNVSTLELGDSALYLCASSVGTGLGTGELFFGEGSRLTVL.

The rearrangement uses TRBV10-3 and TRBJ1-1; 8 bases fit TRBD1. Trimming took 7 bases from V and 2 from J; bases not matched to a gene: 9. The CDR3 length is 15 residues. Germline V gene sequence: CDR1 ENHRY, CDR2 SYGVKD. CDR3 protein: CAITDNTGGNTEAFF. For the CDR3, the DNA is TGTGCCATCACCGATAATACAGGGGGAAACACTGAAGCTTTCTTT.

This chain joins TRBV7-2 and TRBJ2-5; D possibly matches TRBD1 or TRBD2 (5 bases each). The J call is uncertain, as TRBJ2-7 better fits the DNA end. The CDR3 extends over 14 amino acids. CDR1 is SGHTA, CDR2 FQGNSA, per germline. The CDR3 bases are TGTGCCAGCAGTGCCGGGACGGCCCATTCCGAGCAGTACTTC. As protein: CASSAGTAHSEQYF.

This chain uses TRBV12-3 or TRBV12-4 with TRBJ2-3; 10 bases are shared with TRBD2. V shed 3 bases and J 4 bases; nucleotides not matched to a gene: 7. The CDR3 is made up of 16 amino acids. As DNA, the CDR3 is TGTGCCAGCAGTTTCAAAGCGGGGGGGCCCGCAGATACGCAGTATTTT. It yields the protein CASSFKAGGPADTQYF.

As DNA, the CDR3 is TGTGCCAGCAGCTTCCGGACAGGGGGGAACACTGAAGCTTTCTTT. Residues: CASSFRTGGNTEAFF. This sequence joins TRBV7-8 and TRBJ1-1; 10 bases align to TRBD1. This CDR3 region has 15 residues. Looked up from germline, CDR1 is SGHVS and CDR2 is FQNEAQ. V lost 3 bases and J lost 1; bases outside the gene matches: 2.

Here the CDR3 reads CASIPAGGSNTEAFF. The CDR3 DNA reads as TGTGCCAGCATTCCCGCAGGGGGCTCTAACACTGAAGCTTTCTTT. J is TRBJ1-1 and V is TRBV28; 8 bases map to TRBD1. V lost 7 bases and J lost 2; bases outside the gene matches: 9. The V gene's germline CDR1 is MDHEN and CDR2 SYDVKM. CDR3 length equals 15 residues.

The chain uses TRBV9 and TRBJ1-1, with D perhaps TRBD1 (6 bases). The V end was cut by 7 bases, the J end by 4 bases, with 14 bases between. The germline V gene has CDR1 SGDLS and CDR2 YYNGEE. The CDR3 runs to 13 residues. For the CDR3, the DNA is TGTGCCAGCTCCCAGAGGGGGAGCACTGAAGCTTTCTTT. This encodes CASSQRGSTEAFF.

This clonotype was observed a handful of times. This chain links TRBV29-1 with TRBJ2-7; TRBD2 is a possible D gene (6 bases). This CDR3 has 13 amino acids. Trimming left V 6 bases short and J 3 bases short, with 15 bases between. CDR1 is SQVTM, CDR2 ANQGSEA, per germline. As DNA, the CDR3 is TGCAGCGTAAAGGAGGGAGCGGACTACGAGCAGTACTTC. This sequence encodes CSVKEGADYEQYF.

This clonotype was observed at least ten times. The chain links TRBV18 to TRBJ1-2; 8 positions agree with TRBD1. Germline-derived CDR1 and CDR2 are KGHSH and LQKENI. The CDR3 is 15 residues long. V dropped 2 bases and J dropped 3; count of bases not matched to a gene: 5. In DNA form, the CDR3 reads TGTGCCAGCTCACCAATCTTACAGGGGGACTATGGCTACACCTTC. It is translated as CASSPILQGDYGYTF. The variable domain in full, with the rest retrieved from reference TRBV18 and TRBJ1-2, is NAGVMQNPRHLVRRRGQEARLRCSPMKGHSHVYWYRQLPEEGLKFMVYLQKENIIDESGMPKERFSAEFPKEGPSILRIQQVVRGDSAAYFCASSPILQGDYGYTFGSGTRLTVV.

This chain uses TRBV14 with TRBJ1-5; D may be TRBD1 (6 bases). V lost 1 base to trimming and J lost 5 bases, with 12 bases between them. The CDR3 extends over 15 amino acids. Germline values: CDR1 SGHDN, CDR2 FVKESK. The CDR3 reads CASSQGGQGYQPQHF. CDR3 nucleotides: TGTGCCAGCAGCCAAGGTGGTCAGGGGTATCAGCCCCAGCATTTT.